This record looks at one T cell receptor beta chain sequence and its context. What it binds is unknown. At survey level, the immunoSEQ assay was run in its v3.0 version. Assay used: immunoSEQ multiplex PCR; TCRdb lists only in-frame clones, some missing. The table includes some 25,000 clones, around 80% detected once. This sample was included in a study of long-term antiretroviral therapy in people with HIV. The study, taken as a whole, reports: ART was followed by higher diversity that remained below transplant donor controls. Clonal expansions arising prior to ART prevailed in the repertoire at every time point. HIV repertoires showed narrower CDR3 length ranges than controls.

Germline V lookup: CDR1 MNHEY, CDR2 SMNVEV (reference sequence). This CDR3 has 14 residues. After removal of 7 bases from V and 7 bases from J, the junction contained 12 bases not matched to a gene. This TCR came from a man aged 45-65 years with HIV. The sample here was unsorted PBMCs, taken 3 years after starting antiretroviral therapy. The V and J genes are TRBV27 and TRBJ2-7; 8 bases align to TRBD1. CDR3 coding DNA: TGTGCCAGCACCTATCAGGGGGCTGCATCAGAGCAGTACTTC. This sequence encodes CASTYQGAASEQYF.